These 10 T cell receptor beta chains were sequenced from one sample in a study of identifying expanded T cells in peripheral blood. TCRdb's copy holds only in-frame clones and misses some; the assay was immunoSEQ multiplex PCR. The repertoire holds about 100,000 clones, with 80% to 90% as singletons. Sequencing used blood. All receptors derive from a person aged 18 to 75 in good health.

V and J are TRBV6-6 and TRBJ2-2; 7 bases are a match to TRBD1. The CDR3 covers 15 residues. CDR1 and CDR2 (germline): MNHNY, SVGAGI (reference sequence). With 5 bases clipped from V and 4 bases from J, the junction kept 7 bases outside the gene matches. CDR3 bases: TGTGCCAGCAGTCCCAGGGGGAAGGGCACCGGGGAGCTGTTTTTT. Translation gives CASSPRGKGTGELFF.

This chain joins TRBV5-1 and TRBJ2-5; D call uncertain. This CDR3 has 15 amino acids. Trimming left V 1 base short and J 5 bases short, with 15 bases between. Germline CDR1 SGHRS, CDR2 YFSETQ. DNA of the CDR3: TGCGCCAGCAGCTTGATGGATGGGGTGAGGGAGACCCAGTACTTC. Protein sequence: CASSLMDGVRETQYF. Full variable domain (outside the CDR3, taken from reference TRBV5-1 and TRBJ2-5): KAGVTQTPRYLIKTRGQQVTLSCSPISGHRSVSWYQQTPGQGLQFLFEYFSETQRNKGNFPGRFSGRQFSNSRSEMNVSTLELGDSALYLCASSLMDGVRETQYFGPGTRLLVL.

The chain uses TRBV7-8 and TRBJ1-1; the D is unclear. The CDR3 loop spans 17 amino acids. CDR1 and CDR2 from the germline V gene are SGHVS and FQNEAQ. Trimming shortened V by 2 bases and J by 1 base, and 17 bases separated the two germline ends. The CDR3 sequence: CASSLQVLNLRNTEAFF. CDR3 DNA: TGTGCCAGCAGCTTACAGGTCTTGAATCTCCGGAACACTGAAGCTTTCTTT.

The chain is built from TRBV7-9 and TRBJ1-4; D call uncertain. Trimming removed 5 bases from V and 0 bases from J, with 7 bases in between. The CDR3 runs to 14 residues. In germline, CDR1 is SEHNR, CDR2 FQNEAQ (reference sequence). In DNA, the CDR3 is TGTGCCAGCAGCAAAGTTGCAACTAATGAAAAACTGTTTTTT. Its translation is CASSKVATNEKLFF.

The chain uses TRBV2 and TRBJ2-2; the D gene is possibly TRBD1 (5 bases). The ends were cut back, 3 bases at V and 4 bases at J, with 15 bases in the middle. The V gene's germline CDR1 is SNHLY and CDR2 FYNNEI. The CDR3 length is 16 residues. CDR3 amino acids: CASSESGRAITGELFF. CDR3 DNA: TGTGCCAGCAGTGAGTCAGGCAGGGCAATCACCGGGGAGCTGTTTTTT.

The genes are TRBV7-9 and TRBJ1-3; the D is unclear. CDR1 SEHNR and CDR2 FQNEAQ come from the germline V gene (reference sequence). V was shortened by 1 base and J by 0 bases, with 4 bases between the two germline ends. The CDR3 has 14 amino acids. The DNA of the CDR3 is TGTGCCAGCAGCTTAGACCTCTCTGGAAACACCATATATTTT. Its translation: CASSLDLSGNTIYF.

The rearrangement uses TRBV7-2 and TRBJ1-3, with 9 bases lining up with TRBD1. V lost 5 bases and J lost 4; bases outside the gene matches: 6. This CDR3 is 15 amino acids long. Germline V CDR1 and CDR2: SGHTA, FQGNSA. The CDR3 nucleotides read TGTGCCAGCAGCCGGGGACAGGGATCGGGAAACACCATATATTTT. Residues: CASSRGQGSGNTIYF.

Only one count was recorded for this clone. Here the CDR3 DNA reads TGTGCCTGGAGTGCCGCCGCGGGTGGAGAGACCCAGTACTTC. Translated, it gives CAWSAAAGGETQYF. The V call is TRBV30, the J call TRBJ2-5; perhaps TRBD2 as D (5 bases). The germline V gene has CDR1 GTSNPN and CDR2 SVGIG (reference sequence). Trimming left V 1 base short and J 4 bases short, with 13 bases between. CDR3 length: 14 residues. The full variable domain, with the rest looked up from reference TRBV30 and TRBJ2-5, is SQTIHQWPATLVQPVGSPLSLECTVEGTSNPNLYWYRQAAGRGLQLLFYSVGIGQISSEVPQNLSASRPQDRQFILSSKKLLLSDSGFYLCAWSAAAGGETQYFGPGTRLLVL.

The chain links TRBV27 to TRBJ2-5, with 9 nucleotides matching TRBD1. Trimming cost V 5 bases and J 5 bases; bases outside gene matches: 12. The CDR3 contains 16 residues. Germline V gene sequence: CDR1 MNHEY, CDR2 SMNVEV (reference sequence). CDR3 in DNA: TGTGCCAGCAGTCGTACCGGGACAGGGTTCCGGGAGACCCAGTACTTC. Its protein is CASSRTGTGFRETQYF.

J is TRBJ1-2 and V is TRBV13; TRBD1 aligns across 11 bases. V shed 5 bases and J 6 bases; nucleotides not matched to a gene: 8. Germline V gene lookup returns CDR1 PRHDT and CDR2 FYEKMQ (reference sequence). The CDR3 totals 15 residues. CDR3 DNA sequence: TGTGCCAGCAGCGCACGGGACAGGGGGATCCATGGCTACACCTTC. Translating gives CASSARDRGIHGYTF.